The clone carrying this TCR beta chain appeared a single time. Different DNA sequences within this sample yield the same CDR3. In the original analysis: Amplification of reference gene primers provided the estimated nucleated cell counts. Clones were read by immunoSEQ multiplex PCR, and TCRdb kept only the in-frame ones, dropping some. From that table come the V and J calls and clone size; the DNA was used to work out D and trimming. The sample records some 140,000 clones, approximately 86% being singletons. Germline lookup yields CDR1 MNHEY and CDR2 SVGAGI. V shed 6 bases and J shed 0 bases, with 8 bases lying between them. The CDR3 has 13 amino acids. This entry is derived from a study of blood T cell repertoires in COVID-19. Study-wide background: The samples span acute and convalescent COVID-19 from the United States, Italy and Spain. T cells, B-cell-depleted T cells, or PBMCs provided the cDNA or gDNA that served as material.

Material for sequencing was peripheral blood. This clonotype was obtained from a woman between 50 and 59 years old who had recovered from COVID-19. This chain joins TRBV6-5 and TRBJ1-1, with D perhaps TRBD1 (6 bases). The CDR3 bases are TGTGCCAGCAGAACAGGGCTGAACACTGAAGCTTTCTTT. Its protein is CASRTGLNTEAFF.